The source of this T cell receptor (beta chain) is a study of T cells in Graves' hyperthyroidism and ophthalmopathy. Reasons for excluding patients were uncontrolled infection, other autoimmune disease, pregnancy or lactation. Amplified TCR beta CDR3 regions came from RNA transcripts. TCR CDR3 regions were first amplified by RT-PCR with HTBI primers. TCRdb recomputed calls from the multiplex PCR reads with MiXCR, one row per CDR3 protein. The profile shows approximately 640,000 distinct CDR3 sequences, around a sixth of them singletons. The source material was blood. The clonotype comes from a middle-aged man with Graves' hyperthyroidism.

The DNA for the CDR3 is TGTGCCAGCAGCCTCGTCACTAGCGGGATTTATTACGAGCAGTACTTC. It is translated as CASSLVTSGIYYEQYF. This chain joins TRBV3-1 and TRBJ2-7; the match to TRBD2 covers 10 bases. This CDR3 spans 16 amino acids. Unmatched junction bases numbered 10, after V lost 4 bases and J lost 4 bases. CDR1 is LGHDT, CDR2 YNNKEL, per germline (reference sequence).